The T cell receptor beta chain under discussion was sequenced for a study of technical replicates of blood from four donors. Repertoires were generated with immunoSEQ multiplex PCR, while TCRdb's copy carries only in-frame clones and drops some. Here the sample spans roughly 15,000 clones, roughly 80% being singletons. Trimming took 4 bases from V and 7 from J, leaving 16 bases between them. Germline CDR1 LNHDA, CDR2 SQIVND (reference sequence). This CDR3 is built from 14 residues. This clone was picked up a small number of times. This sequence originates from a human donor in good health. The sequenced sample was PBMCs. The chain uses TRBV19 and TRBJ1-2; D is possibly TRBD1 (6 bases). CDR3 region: CASSNREGIIGYTF. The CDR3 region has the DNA TGTGCCAGTAGTAACAGGGAGGGTATTATTGGCTACACCTTC.